The clone carrying this TCR beta chain occurred many times. Germline V gene sequence: CDR1 SGHVS, CDR2 FQNEAQ. Trimming cost V 5 bases and J 2 bases, with 9 bases left between them. CDR3 size: 14 residues. These data come from a study of T-cell reconstitution after alpha-beta-depleted transplantation in children. TCRbeta library preparation incorporated unique molecular identifiers. One entry per CDR3 protein results from TCRdb running MiXCR on the PCR reads. The table shows some 350,000 distinct CDR3 sequences, with approximately 10% occurring only once. The sample in question was PBMCs from the stem cell graft donor, obtained from the stem cell graft. The chain combines TRBV7-8 with TRBJ2-2; D perhaps matches TRBD2 (6 bases). This TCR was sampled from a human donor who donated a stem cell graft to a child with acute lymphoblastic leukemia. CDR3 residues: CASSLGLNTGELFF. CDR3 sequence (DNA): TGTGCCAGCAGCCTCGGACTAAACACCGGGGAGCTGTTTTTT.